This T cell receptor beta chain was captured in a study of cytomegalovirus exposure and HLA in healthy donors. Germline-derived CDR1 and CDR2 are MDHEN and SYDVKM. The CDR3 spans 14 residues. V was trimmed by 1 base and J by 3 bases, leaving 9 bases between them. The PCR used 60 Vbeta and 13 Jbeta primers. Repertoires were generated with immunoSEQ multiplex PCR, while TCRdb's copy carries only in-frame clones and drops some. The data hold about 150,000 clones, with about 70% observed a single time. The chain uses TRBV28 and TRBJ2-5; D not resolved. This clonotype originated in a man between 60 and 75 years old in good health and CMV-seronegative. The sequenced material came from PBMCs. In nucleotides, the CDR3 is TGTGCCAGCAGTTTATCGAGTCAGGAAGAGACCCAGTACTTC. Amino acid sequence: CASSLSSQEETQYF.